This is a list of T cell receptor beta chains from one sample in a study of technical replicates of blood from a handful of donors. Some clones are missing from TCRdb's copy, which holds only in-frame ones; the method was immunoSEQ multiplex PCR. The sample carries about 73,000 clones, roughly 93% recorded once. The sequenced material came from T cells isolated from PBMCs. These receptors came from a human donor in good health. CDR3s include the opening cysteine and the closing phenylalanine or tryptophan. A D gene is named only where the DNA matches it firmly. Expanded clones are given a class, and other clones once, few, many or no size at all.

v_gene,d_gene,j_gene,abundance,CDR3nt,CDR3aa
TRBV28,TRBD2,TRBJ2-3,.,TGTGCCAGCAGCATTAGCGGGAGCACAGATACGCAGTATTTT,CASSISGSTDTQYF
TRBV19,TRBD2,TRBJ2-7,.,TGTGCCAGTAGCCGGACTAGCATGAACGAGCAGTACTTC,CASSRTSMNEQYF
TRBV11-3,.,TRBJ2-2,.,TGTGCCAGCAGCTTAATAGCCAACACCGGGGAGCTGTTTTTT,CASSLIANTGELFF
TRBV29-1,TRBD1,TRBJ1-2,.,TGCAGCGTTGGTTCGACAGGGAACTATGGCTACACCTTC,CSVGSTGNYGYTF
TRBV6-6,.,TRBJ1-5,.,TGTGCCAGCCGATCCGTTAGTCAGCCCCAGCATTTT,CASRSVSQPQHF
TRBV6-1,TRBD1,TRBJ2-5,.,TGTGCCAGCAGCCCAGCAGGGGGCCATCCAGAGACCCAGTACTTC,CASSPAGGHPETQYF
TRBV6-6,TRBD2,TRBJ2-7,.,TGTGCCAGCAGGACTAGCCAACCCTCCTACGAGCAGTACTTC,CASRTSQPSYEQYF
TRBV14,TRBD2,TRBJ2-1,.,TGTGCCAGCAGCGAGGGACTAAACAATGAGCAGTTCTTC,CASSEGLNNEQFF
TRBV2,.,TRBJ1-4,.,TGTGCCAGCAGTGCCGGGACTGGTATTGAAAAACTGTTTTTT,CASSAGTGIEKLFF
TRBV5-6,.,TRBJ2-7,.,TGTGCCAGCAGCTTGGAATTTTACGGGGAGAAGTCCTACGAGCAGTACTTC,CASSLEFYGEKSYEQYF
TRBV25-1,.,TRBJ2-5,few,TGTGCCAGCAGTGAATCACCGGGATACCAAGAGACCCAGTACTTC,CASSESPGYQETQYF
TRBV5-4,TRBD1,TRBJ1-2,.,TGTGCCAGCAGCTTGGTGCAGGGGGGCGGCTACACCTTC,CASSLVQGGGYTF
TRBV27,TRBD2,TRBJ2-7,.,TGTGCCAGCAGTTATGGGACTAGTAACGAGCAGTACTTC,CASSYGTSNEQYF
TRBV5-1,.,TRBJ1-1,.,TGCGCCAGCAGCTTGATGGGGCACACTGAAGCTTTCTTT,CASSLMGHTEAFF
TRBV4-1,TRBD2,TRBJ2-5,.,TGCGCCAGCAGCCAGGAAGGACTAGCGGGACTTGAAGAGACCCAGTACTTC,CASSQEGLAGLEETQYF
TRBV7-6,.,TRBJ2-3,.,TGTGCCAGCAGCGCCTGGCAGGGCGGCACAGATACGCAGTATTTT,CASSAWQGGTDTQYF
TRBV19,TRBD2,TRBJ2-3,.,TGTGCCAGTAGTCGACTAGCGGAGTCGGTCACAGATACGCAGTATTTT,CASSRLAESVTDTQYF
TRBV5-8,.,TRBJ1-1,.,TGTGCCAGCAGCCCGTGGTCAGTGCGGGGCACTGAAGCTTTCTTT,CASSPWSVRGTEAFF
TRBV5-1,.,TRBJ2-5,.,TGCGCCAGCAGCTTGTTAGGGGACAAAGAGACCCAGTACTTC,CASSLLGDKETQYF
TRBV19,.,TRBJ2-7,.,TGTGCCAGTAGTCCTTATCCTTCCTACGAGCAGTACTTC,CASSPYPSYEQYF
TRBV19,TRBD2,TRBJ2-5,.,TGTGCCAGTAGATGGACTAGCGGGGGGCCGGGGGAGACCCAGTACTTC,CASRWTSGGPGETQYF
TRBV28,.,TRBJ1-1,once,TGTGCCAGCAGTCCCCGGGGGTTCTTGAACACTGAAGCTTTCTTT,CASSPRGFLNTEAFF
TRBV7-9,.,TRBJ2-5,once,TGTGCCAGCAGCTTCATGGGCACAGAGACCCAGTACTTC,CASSFMGTETQYF
TRBV27,TRBD1,TRBJ2-7,.,TGTGCCAGCAGTTTAATTGGGACAGGGAGCTCCTACGAGCAGTACTTC,CASSLIGTGSSYEQYF
TRBV11-2,TRBD1,TRBJ2-7,once,TGTGCCAGCAGCTTAGATCGGCAGGGGGTATACGAGCAGTACTTC,CASSLDRQGVYEQYF
TRBV19,TRBD1,TRBJ1-1,.,TGTGCCAGCCAGACTACAGGGGGCCGGAACACTGAAGCTTTCTTT,CASQTTGGRNTEAFF
TRBV2,TRBD1,TRBJ2-7,.,TGTGCCAGCAGTGAATGGACAGGAGATTACGAGCAGTACTTC,CASSEWTGDYEQYF
TRBV11-2,.,TRBJ1-4,.,TGTGCCAGCAGTTCCCTGACAGCAACTAATGAAAAACTGTTTTTT,CASSSLTATNEKLFF
TRBV5-1,TRBD1,TRBJ1-1,.,TGCGCCAGCAGCACTGGGACAGGGGGCCTAGCTTTCTTT,CASSTGTGGLAFF
TRBV27,TRBD2,TRBJ2-7,once,TGTGCCAGCAGCCCCGGGACTAGCGGATCATACGAGCAGTACTTC,CASSPGTSGSYEQYF
TRBV5-1,.,TRBJ2-2,.,TGCGCCAGCAGCACAGGACCGAACACCGGGGAGCTGTTTTTT,CASSTGPNTGELFF
TRBV2,.,TRBJ1-5,.,TGTGCCAGCAGAGGCACAGGGACATATCAGCCCCAGCATTTT,CASRGTGTYQPQHF
TRBV28,.,TRBJ2-1,once,TGTGCCAGCAGGGAACTGACATCTGGTTACAATGAGCAGTTCTTC,CASRELTSGYNEQFF